The text below deals with one T cell receptor beta chain. Its antigen is unknown. This entry is derived from a study of CD8 T cells in ankylosing spondylitis. Findings of the study overall: Among TCR beta sequences, a motif of under ten highly homologous variants appeared characteristic of ankylosing spondylitis blood. Clones tied to disease were said to be significantly enriched in matched ankylosing spondylitis synovial fluid.

Germline trimming cut 8 bases from V and 2 bases from J; bases unmatched to any gene: 14. There are 17 residues in the CDR3. Germline V lookup: CDR1 WSHSY, CDR2 SAAADI. Each CDR3 protein is one row after TCRdb ran MiXCR on the 5' RACE reads. Among about 330,000 distinct CDR3 sequences listed, 8% were seen once. The receptor comes from a male donor with ankylosing spondylitis. The V and J genes are TRBV10-2 and TRBJ2-7, with 11 bases matching TRBD2. The sequenced sample was blood, either unsorted or a sorted T cell fraction (not recorded which). The CDR3 DNA sequence: TGCGCCAGCTCTAGACTAGCGGGACCTTCCACGACCTACGAGCAGTACTTC. As protein: CASSRLAGPSTTYEQYF.